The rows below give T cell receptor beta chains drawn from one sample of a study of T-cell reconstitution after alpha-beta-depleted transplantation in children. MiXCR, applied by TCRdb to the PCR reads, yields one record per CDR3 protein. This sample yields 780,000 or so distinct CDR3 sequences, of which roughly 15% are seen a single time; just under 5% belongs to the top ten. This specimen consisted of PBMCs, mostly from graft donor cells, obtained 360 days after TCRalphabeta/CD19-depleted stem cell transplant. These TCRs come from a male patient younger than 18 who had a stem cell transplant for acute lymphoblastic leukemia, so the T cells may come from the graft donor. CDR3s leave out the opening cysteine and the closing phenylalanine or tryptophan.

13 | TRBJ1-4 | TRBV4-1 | ASSQDGTGHEKLF
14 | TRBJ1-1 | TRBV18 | ASSPSAGRRNTEAF
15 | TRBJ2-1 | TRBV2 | ASSEFWRFRSYNEQF
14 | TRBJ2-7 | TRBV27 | ASSPQAHPNGGEQY
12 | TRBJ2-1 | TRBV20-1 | SAGGQGALDEQF
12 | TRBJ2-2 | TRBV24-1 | ATIGSSDTGELF
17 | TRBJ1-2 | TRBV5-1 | ASRPPLPYGTAINYGYT
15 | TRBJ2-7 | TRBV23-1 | ASSQGPLAGVRYEQY
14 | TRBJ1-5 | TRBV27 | ASRVGAGLGNQPQH
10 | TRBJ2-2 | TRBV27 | ASSFLTGELF
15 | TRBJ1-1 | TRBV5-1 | ASSLGHNRVGGTEAF
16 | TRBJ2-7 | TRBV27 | ASSPGPPGTGLLGEQY
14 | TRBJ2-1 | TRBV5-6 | ASSWTSGMSGNEQF
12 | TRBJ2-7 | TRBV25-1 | ASSEWGSNYEQY
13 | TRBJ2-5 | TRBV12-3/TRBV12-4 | ASSFRLAGGEAQY
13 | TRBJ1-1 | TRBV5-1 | ASSLGETGNTEAF
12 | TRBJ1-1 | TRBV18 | ASSPRPANTEAF
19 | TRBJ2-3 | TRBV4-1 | ASSQPRLAGGLITSTDTQY
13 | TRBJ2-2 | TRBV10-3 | AIRRGLADTGELF
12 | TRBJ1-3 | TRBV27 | ASSTQTSGNTIY
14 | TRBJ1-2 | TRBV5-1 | ASSLVPQATNYGYT
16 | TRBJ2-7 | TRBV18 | ASSRGTGVVDLSYEQY
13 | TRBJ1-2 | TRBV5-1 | ASSLVANSNYGYT
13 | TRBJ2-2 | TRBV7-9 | ASSFRMENTGELF
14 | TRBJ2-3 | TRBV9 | ASSTSGTSRTDTQY
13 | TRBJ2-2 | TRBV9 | ASSVMGYSTGELF
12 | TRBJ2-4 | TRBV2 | ASRAQGPLNIQY
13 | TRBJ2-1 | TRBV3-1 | ASSLGSAGNNEQF
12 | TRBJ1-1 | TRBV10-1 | ASSLQGKNTEAF
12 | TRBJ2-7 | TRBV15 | ATSPRGRNYEQY
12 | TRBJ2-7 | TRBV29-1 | SVEEPTGRGEQY
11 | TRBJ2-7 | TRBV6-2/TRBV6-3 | ATTDYPTYEQY
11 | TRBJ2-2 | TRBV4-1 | ASSQTDTGELF
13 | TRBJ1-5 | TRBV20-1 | SARDKQPRRQPQH
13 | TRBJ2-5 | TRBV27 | ASSFSGSWIETQY
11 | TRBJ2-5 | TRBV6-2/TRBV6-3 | AITRTDQETQY
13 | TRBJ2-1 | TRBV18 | ASSLWTSGRREQF
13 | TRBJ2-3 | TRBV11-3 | ASSPGTTGRDTQY
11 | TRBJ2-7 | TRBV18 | ASSPPGGYEQY
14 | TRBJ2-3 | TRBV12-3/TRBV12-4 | ASSLWGVRSTDTQY
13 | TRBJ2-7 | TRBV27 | ASSLSAGGFYEQY
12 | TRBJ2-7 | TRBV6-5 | ASSYLGGSYEQY
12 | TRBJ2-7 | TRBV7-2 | ASSALEGGYEQY
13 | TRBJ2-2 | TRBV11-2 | ASSLDGRATGELF
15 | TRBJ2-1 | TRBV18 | ASSPPGVAAQYNEQF
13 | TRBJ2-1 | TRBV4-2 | ASSQDHGNYNEQF
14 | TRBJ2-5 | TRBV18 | ASSPGGVGYQETQY
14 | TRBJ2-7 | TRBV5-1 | ASSTMGQVPRYEQY
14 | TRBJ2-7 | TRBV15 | ATSRGSSVSSYEQY
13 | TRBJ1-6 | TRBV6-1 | ASRETGIRVSPLH
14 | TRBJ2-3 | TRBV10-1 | ASSLAEGVSTDTQY
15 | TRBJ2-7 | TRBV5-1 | ASSYVEILADSGEQY
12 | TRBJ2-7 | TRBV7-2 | ASSLWGTPYEQY
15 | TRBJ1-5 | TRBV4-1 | ASSRAALDGSNQPQH
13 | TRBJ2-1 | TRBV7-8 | ASSLVGNLYNEQF